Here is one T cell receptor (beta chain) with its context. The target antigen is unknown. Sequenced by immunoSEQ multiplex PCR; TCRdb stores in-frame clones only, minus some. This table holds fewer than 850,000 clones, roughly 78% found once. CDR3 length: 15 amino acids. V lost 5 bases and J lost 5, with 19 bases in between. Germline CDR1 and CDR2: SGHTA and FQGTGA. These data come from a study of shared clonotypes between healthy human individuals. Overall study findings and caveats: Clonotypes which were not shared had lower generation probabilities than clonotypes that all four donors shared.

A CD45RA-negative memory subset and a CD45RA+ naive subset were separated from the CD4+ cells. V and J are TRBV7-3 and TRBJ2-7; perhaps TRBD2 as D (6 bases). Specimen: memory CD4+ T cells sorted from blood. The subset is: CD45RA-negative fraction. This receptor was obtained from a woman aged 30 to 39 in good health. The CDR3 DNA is TGTGCCAGCAGCCCGAATGCCGGGACTCAAAACGAGCAGTACTTC. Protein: CASSPNAGTQNEQYF. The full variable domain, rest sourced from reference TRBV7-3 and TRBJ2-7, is GAGVSQTPSNKVTEKGKYVELRCDPISGHTALYWYRQSLGQGPEFLIYFQGTGAADDSGLPNDRFFAVRPEGSVSTLKIQRTERGDSAVYLCASSPNAGTQNEQYFGPGTRLTVT.